This note documents a single T cell receptor (beta chain) sequence. Use of 60 Vbeta and 13 Jbeta primers characterized the PCR. Sequencing was performed with immunoSEQ multiplex PCR; in TCRdb, only in-frame clones are kept and a portion is missing. The sample lists 95,000 to 150,000 clones, 81% occurring once. The CDR3 extends over 20 amino acids. The germline gives CDR1 WSHSY, CDR2 SAAADI. V lost 3 bases and J lost 5; bases outside the gene matches: 15. These data originate in a study of cytomegalovirus exposure and HLA in healthy donors. The J gene is TRBJ2-5, the V gene TRBV10-2, with 16 bases aligning to TRBD2. This receptor was identified in a man younger than 35 in good health and CMV-seropositive. The material sequenced was PBMCs. CDR3 sequence (DNA): TGCGCCAGCAGTGACCCAACCGGGACTAGCGGGAGGGCCCTCGGGGAGACCCAGTACTTC. Its protein product is CASSDPTGTSGRALGETQYF.